These 12 T cell receptor beta chains came from one sample sequenced in a study of T cell repertoires in cytomegalovirus infection. A single record per CDR3 protein comes from TCRdb applying MiXCR to the reads. The sample has about 830,000 distinct CDR3 sequences; around a third are singletons. These receptors have no identified antigens. The sample in question was cultured CD8+ T cells from PBMCs, obtained from culture after CMV antigen stimulation. The receptor source for this set is a human donor in good health (CMV status not recorded). Some clones in this sample may be carry-over from other donors' samples.

A few counts support this clonotype. A junction boundary mismatches the germline segment, possibly from a read error. The chain recombines TRBV7-9 with TRBJ2-1; tentatively, D is TRBD2 (6 bases). Germline CDR1 and CDR2: SEHNR and FQNEAQ (reference sequence). The CDR3 spans 13 residues. For the CDR3, the DNA is TGTGCCAGCAGGTTAGCGGATTCGGGAGAGCAGTTCTTC. This encodes CASRLADSGEQFF.

The chain has TRBV28 and TRBJ1-5, with D possibly TRBD1 on 5 matching bases. CDR1 is MDHEN, CDR2 SYDVKM, per germline. The V gene lost 5 bases and the J gene lost 5 bases, with 10 bases spanning the gap. CDR3 size: 13 residues. This CDR3 reads CASSRGEYQPQHF. CDR3 in DNA: TGTGCCAGCAGTCGAGGGGAATATCAGCCCCAGCATTTT.

The V and J genes are TRBV7-6 and TRBJ1-6; D ambiguous. The CDR3 is 14 amino acids. CDR1 is SGHVS and CDR2 is FNYEAQ in the germline V gene. V was pared by 1 base and J by 9 bases, with 10 bases between. CDR3 in DNA: TGTGCCAGCAGCTTAGAGAGGGTGGCTTCACCCCTCCACTTT. Its translation is CASSLERVASPLHF.

The chain employs TRBV10-2 and TRBJ1-5; unclear D gene. V was trimmed by 4 bases and J by 1 base, leaving 8 bases between them. The CDR3 has 14 amino acids. Per germline, CDR1 WSHSY and CDR2 SAAADI. In DNA form, the CDR3 reads TGCGCCAGCAGTGTCCATGGCAGCAATCAGCCCCAGCATTTT. Protein product: CASSVHGSNQPQHF.

The chain couples TRBV7-6 to TRBJ2-1; possible D gene TRBD1, 6 bases. V lost 1 base to trimming and J lost 0 bases, with 19 bases between them. Germline CDR1 is SGHVS and CDR2 is FNYEAQ. The CDR3 spans 19 residues. CDR3: CASSLVEETGYFSYNEQFF. The CDR3 coding sequence is TGTGCCAGCAGCTTAGTAGAAGAGACAGGTTATTTCTCCTACAATGAGCAGTTCTTC.

J is TRBJ1-1 and V is TRBV6-2 or TRBV6-3, with TRBD1 matching over 8 bases. The germline CDR1 and CDR2 sequences are MNHEY and SVGEGT. The length of the CDR3 is 16 residues. V dropped 3 bases and J dropped 0; count of bases not matched to a gene: 6. The CDR3 is CASSYHGQGMNTEAFF. The CDR3 DNA is TGTGCCAGCAGTTATCACGGACAGGGAATGAACACTGAAGCTTTCTTT.

This clonotype has just a few counts. This chain joins TRBV7-6 and TRBJ2-2; 8 bases align to TRBD2. V trimming: 4 bases; J trimming: 3 bases; junction bases outside the gene matches: 7. This CDR3 spans 16 amino acids. Germline V gene lookup returns CDR1 SGHVS and CDR2 FNYEAQ. CDR3 nucleotide sequence: TGTGCCAGCAGCTCCCCCGGGGGGGCCCACACCGGGGAGCTGTTTTTT. Translating gives CASSSPGGAHTGELFF.

V is TRBV7-2 and J is TRBJ2-5, with 11 bases fitting TRBD2. V shed 0 bases and J 4 bases; nucleotides not matched to a gene: 10. This CDR3 spans 18 amino acids. The germline CDR1 and CDR2 sequences are SGHTA and FQGNSA. The CDR3 DNA sequence: TGTGCCAGCAGCTTAGCGGGGCTAGCGGGGGGATCGGCAGAGACCCAGTACTTC. It codes for CASSLAGLAGGSAETQYF.

Ten or more counts support this clonotype. This chain joins TRBV7-8 and TRBJ2-5; the D gene could be TRBD1 or TRBD2 (6 bases each). Germline V gives CDR1 SGHVS, CDR2 FQNEAQ. The CDR3 has 15 amino acids. Trimming took off 2 bases at V and 5 bases at J, with 15 bases between the two ends. DNA of the CDR3: TGTGCCAGCAGCTTAAATTTGGGGGGCCGGGAGACCCAGTACTTC. Protein product: CASSLNLGGRETQYF.

The V call is TRBV9, the J call TRBJ2-3, with D unresolved. CDR3 size: 15 residues. Trimming cost V 3 bases and J 6 bases, with 17 bases left between them. CDR1 and CDR2 (germline): SGDLS, YYNGEE. The CDR3 loop is CASSGAGGSRDTQYF. CDR3 DNA sequence: TGTGCCAGCAGCGGAGCAGGTGGTTCACGGGATACGCAGTATTTT.

The sample holds one count of this clonotype. This chain joins TRBV9 and TRBJ1-4; TRBD1 agrees at 8 bases. V shed 3 bases and J 5 bases; nucleotides not matched to a gene: 9. Germline V CDR1 and CDR2: SGDLS, YYNGEE. The CDR3 covers 16 residues. CDR3 DNA sequence: TGTGCCAGCAGCGATGCAGGGGGCGAGGAGAATGAAAAACTGTTTTTT. Encoded protein: CASSDAGGEENEKLFF.

The chain links TRBV27 to TRBJ1-6, with D possibly TRBD1 on 5 matching bases. CDR3 size: 14 residues. Germline-derived CDR1 and CDR2 are MNHEY and SMNVEV (reference sequence). V was shortened by 6 bases and J by 7 bases, with 13 bases between the two germline ends. The CDR3 reads CASSPGFTNSPLHF. DNA of the CDR3: TGTGCCAGCAGCCCAGGGTTCACCAATTCACCCCTCCACTTT.